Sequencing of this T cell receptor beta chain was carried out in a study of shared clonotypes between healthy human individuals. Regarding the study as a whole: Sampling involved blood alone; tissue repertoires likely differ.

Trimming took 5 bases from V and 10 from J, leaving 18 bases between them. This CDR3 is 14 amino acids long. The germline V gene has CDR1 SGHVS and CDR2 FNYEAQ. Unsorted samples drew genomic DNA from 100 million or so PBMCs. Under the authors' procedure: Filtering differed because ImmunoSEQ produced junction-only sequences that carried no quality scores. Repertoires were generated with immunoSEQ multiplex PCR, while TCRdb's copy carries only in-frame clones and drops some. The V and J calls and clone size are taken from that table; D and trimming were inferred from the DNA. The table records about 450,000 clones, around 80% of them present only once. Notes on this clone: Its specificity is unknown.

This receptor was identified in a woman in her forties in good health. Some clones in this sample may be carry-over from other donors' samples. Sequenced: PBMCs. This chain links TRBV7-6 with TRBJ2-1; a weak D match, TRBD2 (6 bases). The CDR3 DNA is TGTGCCAGCAGCACTCACACTAGCCTAAGCGAGCAGTTCTTC. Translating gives CASSTHTSLSEQFF.